The TCR beta chain under discussion was sequenced for a study of blood T cell repertoires in COVID-19. In the study overall: The United States, Italy and Spain supplied acute and convalescent COVID-19 samples. The analysed material was cDNA or gDNA that came from T cells, B-cell-depleted T cells, or PBMCs.

This CDR3 is 15 amino acids long. The V gene's germline CDR1 is MNHEY and CDR2 SMNVEV (reference sequence). V was pared by 5 bases and J by 3 bases, with 10 bases of the junction left unmatched. Seattle participants joined during active infection and were tracked over time. Original analysis: Nucleated cell counts were estimated from reference gene primer amplification. Some clones are missing from TCRdb's copy, which holds only in-frame ones; the method was immunoSEQ multiplex PCR. That table gives V, J and clone size, and the DNA gave D and trimming. The sample has about 270,000 clones, around 88% seen once.

The source material was peripheral blood. The receptor's source is a woman in her sixties or seventies with COVID-19, enrolled during active disease. The rearrangement uses TRBV27 and TRBJ2-7; 7 nucleotides line up with TRBD1. CDR3 region: CASSPTGTADYEQYF. CDR3 coding DNA: TGTGCCAGCAGTCCGACCGGGACAGCGGACTACGAGCAGTACTTC.